The 2 T cell receptor beta chains listed next were all sequenced from one sample in a study of beta chain features in type 1 diabetes. Of the isolated RNA, all was reverse transcribed, and so the sequenced material was expressed TCRB transcripts. Repertoires were generated with immunoSEQ multiplex PCR, while TCRdb's copy carries only in-frame clones and drops some. The sample carries hundreds of thousands of clones, roughly 15% recorded once. Sequenced material: naive CD4+ T cells from blood. The receptors were sampled from a man younger than 35 in good health.

The chain carries TRBV18 and TRBJ1-1; a weak D match, TRBD1 (5 bases). The CDR3 runs 15 residues. CDR1 is KGHSH, CDR2 LQKENI, per germline. Trimming removed 1 base at V and 4 bases at J, with 13 bases between. The CDR3: CASSPRDPRGTEAFF. The CDR3 coding sequence is TGTGCCAGCTCACCACGGGACCCGAGGGGCACTGAAGCTTTCTTT.

This clone has just a few counts. V gene TRBV11-2 combines with J gene TRBJ2-5, with D perhaps given as TRBD1 or TRBD2 (5 bases each). Germline assignment: CDR1 SGHAT and CDR2 FQNNGV. The CDR3 totals 14 residues. V gave up 3 bases and J gave up 3 bases, with 11 bases separating them. The DNA for the CDR3 is TGTGCCAGCAGCTTTTTCGGGACGAAAGAGACCCAGTACTTC. Protein product: CASSFFGTKETQYF.